This T cell receptor beta chain was sequenced during a study of T-cell reconstitution after alpha-beta-depleted transplantation in children. Study-wide results and limits: T-cell numbers and diversity one year post-transplant derived largely from freshly generated T cells. About two months after transplant, alpha-beta T cells reportedly came from several hundred expanded graft clones. There were some patients whose high TCRbeta diversity at day 60 came from surviving recipient T cells and thymic progenitors.

Trimming removed 4 bases from V and 0 bases from J; junction bases left unmatched: 14. The CDR3 is 19 amino acids. The V gene's germline CDR1 is KGHSH and CDR2 LQKENI. Unique molecular identifiers were used to barcode this TCRbeta library. TCRdb re-derived calls from the PCR reads in MiXCR, one entry per CDR3 protein. Of 400,000 to 550,000 distinct CDR3 sequences detected, 10% appear once; the ten largest clones hold approximately 2%. Details on this clonotype: Antigen unknown.

Sequences were derived from PBMCs, sampled before TCRalphabeta/CD19-depleted stem cell transplant. This receptor was identified in a child aged 2 to 15 with inherited bone marrow failure, due to receive a stem cell transplant. This sequence joins TRBV18 and TRBJ1-3; 8 nucleotides agree with TRBD1. CDR3: CASSLLTGADGDSGNTIYF. DNA for the CDR3: TGTGCCAGCTCACTCCTGACAGGGGCTGATGGCGACTCTGGAAACACCATATATTTT.